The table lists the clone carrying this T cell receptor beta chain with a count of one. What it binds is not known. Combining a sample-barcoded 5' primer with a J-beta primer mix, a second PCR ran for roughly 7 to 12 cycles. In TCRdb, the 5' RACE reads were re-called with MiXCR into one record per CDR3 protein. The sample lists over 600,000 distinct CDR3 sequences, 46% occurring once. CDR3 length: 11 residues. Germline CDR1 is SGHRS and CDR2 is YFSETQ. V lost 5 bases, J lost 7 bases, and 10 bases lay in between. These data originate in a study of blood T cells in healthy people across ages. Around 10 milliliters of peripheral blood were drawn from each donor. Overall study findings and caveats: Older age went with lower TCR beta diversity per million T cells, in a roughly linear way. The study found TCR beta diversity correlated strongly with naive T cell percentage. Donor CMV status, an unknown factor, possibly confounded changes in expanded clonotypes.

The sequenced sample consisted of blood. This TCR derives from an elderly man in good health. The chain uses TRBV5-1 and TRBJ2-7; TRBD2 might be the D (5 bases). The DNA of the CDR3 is TGCGCCAGCAGACCTGGAGGTGAGCAGTACTTC. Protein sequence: CASRPGGEQYF.